The 27 T cell receptor beta chains below come from one sample, sequenced in a study of identical twins. A single record per CDR3 protein comes from TCRdb applying MiXCR to the 5' RACE reads. The sample has around 530,000 distinct CDR3 sequences, approximately 16% seen once. The same sample was also studied in work on yellow fever vaccine responses in identical twins.

The sequencing input was CD4+ T cells sorted from blood. These receptors were obtained from a woman aged 18-29 years in good health.

In this sample, this clonotype turned up many times. V usage is TRBV20-1 and J usage is TRBJ2-1, with D maybe TRBD2 (6 bases). V was cut by 5 bases and J by 3 bases, with 14 bases left in between. CDR3 length: 14 amino acids. Germline assignment: CDR1 DFQATT and CDR2 SNEGSKA (reference sequence). For the CDR3, the DNA is TGCAGTGCTCCTAGCGACCGGTTCTACAATGAGCAGTTCTTC. Its protein product is CSAPSDRFYNEQFF.

This clonotype has just a few counts. The chain links TRBV11-2 to TRBJ2-1; TRBD1 or TRBD2 may be the D gene (6 bases each). The CDR3 loop spans 15 amino acids. V lost 5 bases to trimming and J lost 4 bases, with 15 bases between them. Per germline, CDR1 SGHAT and CDR2 FQNNGV. The DNA for the CDR3 is TGTGCCAGCAGCGAGAGGGGGGAATGGTACAATGAGCAGTTCTTC. Residues: CASSERGEWYNEQFF.

This clonotype occurred a few times. V and J are TRBV5-1 and TRBJ2-7; 8 positions agree with TRBD1. V was clipped by 4 bases and J by 1 base; unmatched bases: 22. Germline CDR1 is SGHRS and CDR2 is YFSETQ. The CDR3 spans 20 residues. The CDR3 sequence: CASSQGQGERPLKASYEQYV. DNA of the CDR3: TGCGCCAGCAGCCAAGGACAGGGAGAAAGGCCTCTGAAGGCTTCCTACGAGCAGTACGTC.

This clonotype was seen a few times. V gene TRBV29-1 combines with J gene TRBJ2-1; 11 nucleotides agree with TRBD1. In germline, CDR1 is SQVTM, CDR2 ANQGSEA. CDR3 length: 14 amino acids. V gave up 3 bases and J gave up 6 bases; unmatched junction bases: 4. In nucleotides, the CDR3 is TGCAGCGTTGATAGGGACAGGGGGGGCAATGAGCAGTTCTTC. The encoded protein is CSVDRDRGGNEQFF.

This clonotype was seen many times. The CDR3 region is CSVIAGGLHNEQFF. DNA of the CDR3: TGCAGCGTTATAGCGGGAGGGCTCCACAATGAGCAGTTCTTC. The chain links TRBV29-1 to TRBJ2-1; 11 nucleotides match TRBD2. Germline trimming cut 5 bases from V and 5 bases from J; bases unmatched to any gene: 5. Germline V CDR1 and CDR2: SQVTM, ANQGSEA. This CDR3 region has 14 residues.

J is TRBJ2-1 and V is TRBV5-5; 14 bases are a match to TRBD2. V was pared by 4 bases and J by 8 bases, with 11 bases of the junction left unmatched. Germline V gene lookup returns CDR1 SGHKS and CDR2 YYEKEE (reference sequence). The CDR3 has 17 residues. The CDR3 spells CASSLPGLAGGFDEQFF. In DNA form, the CDR3 reads TGTGCCAGCAGCCTCCCAGGACTAGCGGGGGGTTTTGATGAGCAGTTCTTC.

This clonotype was seen more than once but under ten times. The rearrangement uses TRBV20-1 and TRBJ2-5, with D perhaps matching TRBD2 (6 bases). V was clipped by 4 bases and J by 7 bases, with 16 bases between them. The length of the CDR3 is 13 residues. CDR1 and CDR2 from the germline V gene are DFQATT and SNEGSKA (reference sequence). In DNA, the CDR3 is TGCAGTGCTACCGGGACTCGCATAGGGACCCAGTACTTC. Translating gives CSATGTRIGTQYF.

The V gene is TRBV7-9, the J gene TRBJ2-2; TRBD1 or TRBD2 may be the D gene (5 bases each). The length of the CDR3 is 15 residues. Germline V gene lookup returns CDR1 SEHNR and CDR2 FQNEAQ (reference sequence). The V gene lost 0 bases and the J gene lost 3 bases, with 8 bases spanning the gap. CDR3 protein: CASSLAGTHTGELFF. CDR3 in DNA: TGTGCCAGCAGCTTAGCCGGGACCCACACCGGGGAGCTGTTTTTT.

In its sample, this clonotype was seen a few times. The rearrangement uses TRBV27 and TRBJ2-1; 10 bases map to TRBD2. CDR3 length: 20 residues. Germline V gene sequence: CDR1 MNHEY, CDR2 SMNVEV (reference sequence). J gave up 0 bases and V 8 bases, and 19 bases lay outside the gene matches. This CDR3 reads CASSRGVGSSGRGSYNEQFF. CDR3 nucleotide sequence: TGTGCCAGCTCTAGGGGAGTGGGGTCTAGCGGGAGAGGCTCCTACAATGAGCAGTTCTTC.

This chain joins TRBV7-2 and TRBJ2-3, with D uncertain. The CDR3 spans 16 residues. Trimming cost V 0 bases and J 2 bases, with 12 bases left between them. Germline loops: CDR1 SGHTA, CDR2 FQGNSA. The CDR3 spells CASSLAGLEHTDTQYF. The CDR3 nucleotides are TGTGCCAGCAGCTTAGCTGGGCTAGAACACACAGATACGCAGTATTTT. Full variable domain (outside the CDR3, taken from reference TRBV7-2 and TRBJ2-3): GAGVSQSPSNKVTEKGKDVELRCDPISGHTALYWYRQSLGQGLEFLIYFQGNSAPDKSGLPSDRFSAERTGGSVSTLTIQRTQQEDSAVYLCASSLAGLEHTDTQYFGPGTRLTVL.

This clonotype was seen only a few times. This sequence joins TRBV7-8 and TRBJ2-7; 12 bases line up with TRBD2. The germline gives CDR1 SGHVS, CDR2 FQNEAQ. The junction had 8 bases not matched to a gene; V was cut back by 5 bases and J by 6 bases. The CDR3 sequence is 15 residues long. CDR3 in amino acids: CASSTLLAGGREQYF. The CDR3 DNA sequence: TGTGCCAGCAGCACCCTACTAGCGGGAGGACGCGAGCAGTACTTC.

This clonotype was seen a handful of times. The chain recombines TRBV28 with TRBJ2-7; 9 nucleotides match TRBD1. Germline CDR1 reads MDHEN; CDR2 reads SYDVKM. The V segment lost 5 bases and the J segment 1 base; nucleotides outside the gene matches: 3. CDR3 length: 14 amino acids. CDR3 residues: CASSTQGASYEQYF. The CDR3 DNA is TGTGCCAGCAGTACACAGGGGGCTTCCTACGAGCAGTACTTC.

This clonotype was seen a handful of times. The rearrangement joins TRBV12-3 or TRBV12-4 to TRBJ2-4; TRBD2 might be the D (5 bases). Trimming stripped 7 bases from V and 8 bases from J, with 15 bases between. The CDR3 has 13 residues. The CDR3 DNA follows: TGTGCCAGCACCCAGAGGGAGTGGGACATTCAGTACTTC. This sequence encodes CASTQREWDIQYF.

This clonotype has only a few counts. The chain combines TRBV20-1 with TRBJ2-7; 8 bases fit TRBD1. The V segment lost 2 bases and the J segment 3 bases; nucleotides outside the gene matches: 12. Germline V lookup: CDR1 DFQATT, CDR2 SNEGSKA (reference sequence). CDR3 length equals 16 residues. The CDR3, as DNA: TGCAGTGCTAGAAATCCCCAGGGGGCGCGGGTCTACGAGCAGTACGTC. Translated, it gives CSARNPQGARVYEQYV.

This clonotype was recorded at least ten times. The gene calls are TRBV11-2 and TRBJ1-1; 10 positions agree with TRBD1. CDR1 SGHAT and CDR2 FQNNGV come from the germline V gene. The CDR3 has 15 amino acids. The V segment lost 5 bases and the J segment 5 bases; nucleotides outside the gene matches: 8. In DNA form, the CDR3 reads TGTGCCAGCAGCGGCGGGACAGGGGATGGAACTGAAGCTTTCTTT. This gives the protein CASSGGTGDGTEAFF.

In its sample, this clonotype was seen many times. This chain links TRBV24-1 with TRBJ2-3; TRBD2 might be the D (6 bases). V gave up 0 bases and J gave up 3 bases, with 9 bases separating them. The length of the CDR3 is 15 residues. The V gene's germline CDR1 is KGHDR and CDR2 SFDVKD. The CDR3 region is CATSDLSSGTDTQYF. The CDR3 DNA sequence: TGTGCCACCAGTGATTTGAGTAGCGGAACAGATACGCAGTATTTT.

The chain has TRBV19 and TRBJ2-2; unclear D gene. The germline V gene has CDR1 LNHDA and CDR2 SQIVND (reference sequence). This CDR3 comprises 12 residues. The V end lost 5 bases, the J end lost 7 bases, and 8 bases lay between the germline ends. In DNA, the CDR3 is TGTGCCAGTAGTCGTAGTAACGGGGAGCTGTTTTTT. Protein sequence: CASSRSNGELFF.

The chain carries TRBV10-2 and TRBJ2-1; 7 bases map to TRBD1. The CDR3 loop spans 13 amino acids. In germline, CDR1 is WSHSY, CDR2 SAAADI. V was pared by 8 bases and J by 4 bases, with 5 bases of the junction left unmatched. The CDR3 nucleotides read TGCGCCAGCCACGGGACAGCGTACAATGAGCAGTTCTTC. Encoded protein: CASHGTAYNEQFF.

This clonotype was observed a handful of times. The chain employs TRBV4-2 and TRBJ2-1; 8 bases line up with TRBD1. The germline V gene encodes CDR1 LGHNA and CDR2 YNFKEQ. The CDR3 length is 17 residues. The V gene end was trimmed by 7 bases and the J gene end by 3 bases; junction bases not matched to a gene: 14. CDR3 in DNA: TGTGCCAGCACCCCAACCGCCGGACAGGGAAACTACAATGAGCAGTTCTTC. Translated, it gives CASTPTAGQGNYNEQFF.

This clonotype came up a few times. The chain links TRBV12-3 or TRBV12-4 to TRBJ2-2; TRBD2 matches 8 bases. The CDR3 extends over 15 amino acids. V dropped 5 bases and J dropped 4; count of bases not matched to a gene: 6. CDR3 nucleotide sequence: TGTGCCAGCAGTGGCGGGGGGACAAGCACCGGGGAGCTGTTTTTT. Translated: CASSGGGTSTGELFF.

The gene calls are TRBV21-1 and TRBJ2-1; the listed D gene, TRBD2, was not tested against the DNA. TRBV21-1 is given as a pseudogene. The CDR3 totals 19 residues. The CDR3, as DNA: TGTGCCAGCAGCCAAACGCCGGGACTAGCGGGGGAGACATACAATGAGCAGTTCTTC. The encoded protein is CASSQTPGLAGETYNEQFF.

This clonotype was detected a few times. The chain is built from TRBV5-1 and TRBJ2-7; the match to TRBD2 covers 9 bases. With 4 bases clipped from V and 0 bases from J, the junction kept 8 bases outside the gene matches. The CDR3 runs 16 residues. Germline CDR1 and CDR2: SGHRS and YFSETQ. DNA of the CDR3: TGCGCCAGCAGCCCCGGAAATAGCGGGAGCTCCTACGAGCAGTACTTC. As protein: CASSPGNSGSSYEQYF.

The V and J genes are TRBV27 and TRBJ2-7; D is possibly TRBD1 (7 bases). Trimming left V 6 bases short and J 6 bases short, with 18 bases between. The CDR3 runs to 14 residues. Germline CDR1 reads MNHEY; CDR2 reads SMNVEV (reference sequence). CDR3 coding DNA: TGTGCCAGCAGGGCCGTCGACAGGGACTCCGAGCAGTACGTC. Protein: CASRAVDRDSEQYV.

In this sample, this clonotype turned up a few times. CDR3 sequence: CASSLASLWPQISFF. In DNA form, the CDR3 reads TGTGCCAGCAGCTTGGCGTCACTCTGGCCACAGATCTCCTTCTTC. The chain employs TRBV5-6 and TRBJ2-1, with D uncertain. Germline lookup yields CDR1 SGHDT and CDR2 YYEEEE. The ends were cut back, 0 bases at V and 16 bases at J, with 23 bases in the middle. This CDR3 contains 15 residues.

The sample holds a few counts of this clonotype. The chain uses TRBV2 and TRBJ2-2, with 11 nucleotides matching TRBD2. The CDR3 contains 15 residues. The ends lost 6 bases at V and 6 bases at J; junction bases unmatched: 6. Per germline, CDR1 SNHLY and CDR2 FYNNEI. The CDR3 sequence: CASRELAGVPGELFF. The CDR3, as DNA: TGTGCCAGCAGGGAACTAGCGGGAGTACCCGGGGAGCTGTTTTTT.

The chain joins TRBV28 to TRBJ2-3; D is possibly TRBD1 or TRBD2 (5 bases each). The germline V gene has CDR1 MDHEN and CDR2 SYDVKM. V gave up 6 bases and J gave up 2 bases, with 18 bases separating them. This CDR3 comprises 16 residues. This CDR3 reads CASRGAAGGPTDTQYF. The CDR3 coding sequence is TGTGCCAGCAGAGGGGCGGCTGGCGGGCCCACAGATACGCAGTATTTT.

This clonotype was seen only once. CDR3 protein: CASSWGVLAIYNEQFF. In DNA form, the CDR3 reads TGTGCCAGCAGCTGGGGCGTTCTAGCGATATACAATGAGCAGTTCTTC. The chain uses TRBV13 and TRBJ2-1, with D possibly being TRBD2 (6 bases). CDR1 PRHDT and CDR2 FYEKMQ come from the germline V gene (reference sequence). The V end lost 4 bases, the J end lost 4 bases, and 17 bases lay between the germline ends. The CDR3 consists of 16 residues. The full variable domain, in which reference TRBV13 and TRBJ2-1 provide the parts outside the CDR3, is AAGVIQSPRHLIKEKRETATLKCYPIPRHDTVYWYQQGPGQDPQFLISFYEKMQSDKGSIPDRFSAQQFSDYHSELNMSSLELGDSALYFCASSWGVLAIYNEQFFGPGTRLTVL.